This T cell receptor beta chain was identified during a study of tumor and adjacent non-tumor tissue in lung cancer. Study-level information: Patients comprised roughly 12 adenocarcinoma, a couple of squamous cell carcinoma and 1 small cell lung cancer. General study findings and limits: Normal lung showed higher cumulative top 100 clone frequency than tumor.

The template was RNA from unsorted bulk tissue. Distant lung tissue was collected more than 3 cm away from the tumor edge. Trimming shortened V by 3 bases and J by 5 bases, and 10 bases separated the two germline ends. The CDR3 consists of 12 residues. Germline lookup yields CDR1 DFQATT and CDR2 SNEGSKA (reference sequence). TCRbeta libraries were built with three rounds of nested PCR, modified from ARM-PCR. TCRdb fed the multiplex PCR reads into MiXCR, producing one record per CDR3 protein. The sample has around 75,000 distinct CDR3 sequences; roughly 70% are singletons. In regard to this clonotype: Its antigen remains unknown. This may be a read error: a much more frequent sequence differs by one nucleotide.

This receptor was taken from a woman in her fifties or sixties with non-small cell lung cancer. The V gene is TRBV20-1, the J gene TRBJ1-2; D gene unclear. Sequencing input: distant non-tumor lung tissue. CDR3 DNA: TGCAGTGCTAGCCATGGGAGTTATGGCTACACCTTC. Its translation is CSASHGSYGYTF.